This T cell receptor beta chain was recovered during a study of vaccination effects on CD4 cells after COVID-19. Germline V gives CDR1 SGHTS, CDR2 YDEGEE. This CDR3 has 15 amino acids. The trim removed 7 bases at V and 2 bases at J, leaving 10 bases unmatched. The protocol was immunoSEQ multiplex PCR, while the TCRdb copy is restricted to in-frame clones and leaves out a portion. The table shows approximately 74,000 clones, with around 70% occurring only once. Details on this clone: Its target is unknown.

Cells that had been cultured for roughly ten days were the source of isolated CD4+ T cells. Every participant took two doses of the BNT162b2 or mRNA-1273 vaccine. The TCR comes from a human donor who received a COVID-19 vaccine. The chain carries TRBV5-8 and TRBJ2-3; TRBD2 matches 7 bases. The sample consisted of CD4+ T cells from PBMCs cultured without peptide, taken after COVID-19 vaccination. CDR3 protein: CASPSWLAVTDTQYF. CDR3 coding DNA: TGTGCCAGCCCTTCTTGGCTAGCGGTCACAGATACGCAGTATTTT.